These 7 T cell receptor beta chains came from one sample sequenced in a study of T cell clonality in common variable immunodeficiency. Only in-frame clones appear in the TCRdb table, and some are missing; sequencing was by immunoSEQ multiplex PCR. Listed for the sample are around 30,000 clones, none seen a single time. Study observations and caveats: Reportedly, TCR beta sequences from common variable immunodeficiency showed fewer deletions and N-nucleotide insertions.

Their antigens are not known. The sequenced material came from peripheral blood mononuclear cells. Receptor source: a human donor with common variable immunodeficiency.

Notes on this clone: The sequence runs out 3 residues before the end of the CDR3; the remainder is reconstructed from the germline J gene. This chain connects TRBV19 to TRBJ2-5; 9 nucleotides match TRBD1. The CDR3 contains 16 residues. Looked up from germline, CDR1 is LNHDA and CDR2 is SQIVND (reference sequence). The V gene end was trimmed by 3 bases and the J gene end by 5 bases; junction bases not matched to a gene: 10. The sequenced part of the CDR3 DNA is TGTGCCAGTAGTATGGGGGGACAGGGTTGGCGGGAGACC. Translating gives CASSMGGQGWRET. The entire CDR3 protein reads CASSMGGQGWRETQYF.

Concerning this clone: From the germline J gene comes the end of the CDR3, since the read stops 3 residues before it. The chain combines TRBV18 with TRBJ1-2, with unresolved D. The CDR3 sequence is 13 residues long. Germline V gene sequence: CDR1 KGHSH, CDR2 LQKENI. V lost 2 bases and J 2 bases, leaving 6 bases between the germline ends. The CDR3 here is CASSPAENYGYTF. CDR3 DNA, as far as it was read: TGTGCCAGCTCACCAGCGGAGAACTATGGC.

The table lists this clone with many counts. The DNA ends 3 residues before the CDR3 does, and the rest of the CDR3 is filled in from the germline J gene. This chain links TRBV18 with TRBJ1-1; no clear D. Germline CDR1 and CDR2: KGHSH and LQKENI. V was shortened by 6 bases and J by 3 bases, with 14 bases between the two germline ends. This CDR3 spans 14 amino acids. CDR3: CASSPAGGYTEAFF. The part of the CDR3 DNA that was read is TGTGCCAGCTCCCCAGCCGGAGGGTACACTGAA.

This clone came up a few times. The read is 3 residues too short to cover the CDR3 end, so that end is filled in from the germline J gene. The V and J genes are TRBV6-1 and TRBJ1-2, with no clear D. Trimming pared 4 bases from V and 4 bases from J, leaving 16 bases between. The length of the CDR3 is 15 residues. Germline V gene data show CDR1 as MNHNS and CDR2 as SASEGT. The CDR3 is CASSGSGVLVYGYTF. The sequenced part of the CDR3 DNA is TGTGCCAGCAGTGGGAGCGGGGTGCTGGTCTATGGC.

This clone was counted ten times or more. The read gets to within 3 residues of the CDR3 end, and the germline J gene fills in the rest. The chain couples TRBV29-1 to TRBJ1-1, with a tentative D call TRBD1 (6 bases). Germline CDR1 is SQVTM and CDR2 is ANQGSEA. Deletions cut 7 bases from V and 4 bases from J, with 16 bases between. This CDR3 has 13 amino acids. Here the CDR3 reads CSGKQGLVTEAFF. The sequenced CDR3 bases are TGCAGCGGCAAACAGGGTCTGGTCACTGAA.

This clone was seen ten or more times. The CDR3 DNA, read in part, is TGCGCCAGCAGTCAATCGGAGTTGTCAGGGGGCAAAGAAAACACC. It translates to CASSQSELSGGKENT. The full CDR3 protein is CASSQSELSGGKENTIYF. The J gene is TRBJ1-3, the V gene TRBV23-1; 8 nucleotides agree with TRBD1. Coverage ceases 3 residues before the CDR3 finishes, and the germline J gene fills in the end. TRBV23-1 is treated as an ORF (open reading frame) with a function not yet certain. The CDR3 contains 18 residues. J was trimmed by 6 bases and V by 0 bases; bases with no gene match: 13.

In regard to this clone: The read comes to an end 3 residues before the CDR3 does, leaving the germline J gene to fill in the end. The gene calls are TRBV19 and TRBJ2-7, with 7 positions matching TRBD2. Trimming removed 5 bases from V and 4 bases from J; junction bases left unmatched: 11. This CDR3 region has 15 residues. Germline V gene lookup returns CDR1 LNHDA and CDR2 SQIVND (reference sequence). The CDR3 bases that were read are TGTGCCAGTAGTGGGGGAGCGGGATTCGCGTACGAG. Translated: CASSGGAGFAYE. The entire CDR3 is CASSGGAGFAYEQYF.